Below, 25 T cell receptor beta chains from the same sample are listed, as sequenced in a study of cytomegalovirus exposure and HLA in healthy donors. Method: immunoSEQ multiplex PCR; TCRdb's copy keeps in-frame clones and lacks some. Altogether 60,000 to 85,000 clones are present, 85% to 95% being singletons, with the ten largest covering 1.5% to 1.9%. Input material: PBMCs. These receptors came from a man aged 18 to 30 in good health and CMV-seropositive.

The gene calls are TRBV13 and TRBJ2-2, with 10 bases lining up with TRBD2. This CDR3 comprises 16 residues. Looked up from germline, CDR1 is PRHDT and CDR2 is FYEKMQ (reference sequence). The V segment lost 6 bases and the J segment 7 bases; nucleotides outside the gene matches: 11. CDR3 protein: CASRSGLAEGHGELFF. The CDR3 DNA follows: TGTGCCAGCAGATCCGGACTAGCGGAAGGTCACGGGGAGCTGTTTTTT. The entire variable domain, with the rest obtained from reference TRBV13 and TRBJ2-2, is as follows: AAGVIQSPRHLIKEKRETATLKCYPIPRHDTVYWYQQGPGQDPQFLISFYEKMQSDKGSIPDRFSAQQFSDYHSELNMSSLELGDSALYFCASRSGLAEGHGELFFGEGSRLTVL.

V is TRBV5-4 and J is TRBJ1-2, with 8 bases fitting TRBD1. The CDR3 runs to 15 residues. The V gene's germline CDR1 is SGHNT and CDR2 YYREEE (reference sequence). J lost 4 bases, V lost 1 base, and 6 bases had no gene match. CDR3 DNA: TGTGCCAGCAGCTTGAGACAGGGGATCGCCTATGGCTACACCTTC. This codes for CASSLRQGIAYGYTF.

In the case of this clone: A much bigger clone sits one base away, suggesting this may be a read error. The genes are TRBV25-1 and TRBJ2-2; 7 positions agree with TRBD1. The junction had 1 base not matched to a gene; V was cut back by 3 bases and J by 3 bases. CDR1 is MGHDK, CDR2 SYGVNS, per germline. The CDR3 contains 14 residues. The DNA of the CDR3 is TGTGCCAGCAGTGATGGACAGGACACCGGGGAGCTGTTTTTT. Translation: CASSDGQDTGELFF.

The V gene is TRBV6-5, the J gene TRBJ2-3, with D possibly matching TRBD1 (5 bases). Trimming removed 0 bases from V and 3 bases from J, with 13 bases in between. Germline assignment: CDR1 MNHEY and CDR2 SVGAGI. This CDR3 has 16 amino acids. CDR3 in DNA: TGTGCCAGCAGTTACTCGAGTCTAGGGGCAACAGATACGCAGTATTTT. It is translated as CASSYSSLGATDTQYF.

The rearrangement uses TRBV9 and TRBJ1-2, with D possibly being TRBD1 (6 bases). Germline V gives CDR1 SGDLS, CDR2 YYNGEE. The CDR3 sequence is 16 residues long. V gave up 4 bases and J gave up 3 bases, with 19 bases separating them. CDR3 region: CASSHSANAGDYGYTF. The CDR3 DNA follows: TGTGCCAGCAGCCATTCCGCCAATGCAGGGGACTATGGCTACACCTTC.

The rearrangement uses TRBV5-1 and TRBJ1-2, with D perhaps TRBD1 (6 bases). The germline gives CDR1 SGHRS, CDR2 YFSETQ. The V end was cut by 5 bases, the J end by 2 bases, with 16 bases between. This CDR3 spans 15 amino acids. The DNA of the CDR3 is TGCGCCAGCAGAATCCAGGGACACTTCAACTATGGCTACACCTTC. Its protein is CASRIQGHFNYGYTF.

The chain combines TRBV5-1 with TRBJ1-4; D gene unclear. CDR1 is SGHRS, CDR2 YFSETQ, per germline. Trimming took 2 bases from V and 8 from J, leaving 7 bases between them. The CDR3 is 12 amino acids. The CDR3 loop is CASSFTGEKLFF. The CDR3 DNA is TGCGCCAGCAGCTTCACCGGGGAAAAACTGTTTTTT.

The rearrangement links TRBV7-2 to TRBJ2-1; TRBD2 matches 8 bases. Per germline, CDR1 SGHTA and CDR2 FQGNSA. The CDR3 covers 15 residues. After removal of 6 bases from V and 5 bases from J, the junction contained 9 bases not matched to a gene. The chain's CDR3 is CASSSGTSRNNEQFF. DNA of the CDR3: TGTGCCAGCAGTTCCGGGACTAGTCGGAACAATGAGCAGTTCTTC.

The CDR3 nucleotides read TGCGCCAGCGCATCTGTTAGAACGCCGACAGCCAACTATGGCTACACCTTC. Protein sequence: CASASVRTPTANYGYTF. V usage is TRBV4-1 and J usage is TRBJ1-2; possible D gene TRBD1, 5 bases. The CDR3 extends over 17 amino acids. V lost 8 bases and J 2 bases, leaving 24 bases between the germline ends. CDR1 and CDR2 (germline): MGHRA, YSYEKL.

The chain couples TRBV4-1 to TRBJ2-2, with D perhaps matching TRBD1 (5 bases). Trimming left V 0 bases short and J 0 bases short, with 8 bases between. CDR3 length: 16 amino acids. CDR1 is MGHRA, CDR2 YSYEKL, per germline. The CDR3 spells CASSQDWGANTGELFF. The CDR3 nucleotides are TGCGCCAGCAGCCAAGATTGGGGCGCGAACACCGGGGAGCTGTTTTTT.

The chain has TRBV7-9 and TRBJ2-5; 7 bases are a match to TRBD1. This CDR3 has 15 residues. The trim removed 6 bases at V and 3 bases at J, leaving 10 bases unmatched. The germline gives CDR1 SEHNR, CDR2 FQNEAQ (reference sequence). The CDR3 loop is CASSLLGGEKETQYF. CDR3 bases: TGTGCCAGCAGTCTGCTAGGGGGCGAGAAAGAGACCCAGTACTTC.

The chain joins TRBV18 to TRBJ1-4; 9 nucleotides line up with TRBD1. CDR1 and CDR2 from the germline V gene are KGHSH and LQKENI. V dropped 3 bases and J dropped 7; count of bases not matched to a gene: 6. The CDR3 length is 15 residues. The CDR3 protein is CASSPEQGAGEKLFF. The CDR3 DNA reads TGTGCCAGCTCACCTGAACAGGGGGCCGGTGAAAAACTGTTTTTT.

The V gene is TRBV7-9, the J gene TRBJ2-7; maybe TRBD1 (6 bases). Germline V gene data show CDR1 as SEHNR and CDR2 as FQNEAQ (reference sequence). CDR3 size: 16 residues. Trimming stripped 2 bases from V and 5 bases from J, with 19 bases between. The CDR3 region is CASSLYASAGVNEQYF. The CDR3 coding sequence is TGTGCCAGCAGCTTATATGCGTCTGCAGGGGTGAACGAGCAGTACTTC.

For this clone: Sequence at one end of the junction differs from germline and may be a read error. CDR3 in amino acids: CASSLVAAGETQYF. The CDR3 region has the DNA TGTGCTAGCAGCTTAGTTGCAGCAGGAGAGACCCAGTACTTC. The J gene is TRBJ2-5, the V gene TRBV7-7; D ambiguous. Looked up from germline, CDR1 is SSHAT and CDR2 is FNYEAQ (reference sequence). CDR3 length: 14 residues.

The chain is built from TRBV6-5 and TRBJ2-3; TRBD2 matches at 8 bases. The V gene's germline CDR1 is MNHEY and CDR2 SVGAGI. V was clipped by 6 bases and J by 1 base; unmatched bases: 6. The CDR3 extends over 15 amino acids. CDR3 sequence: CASRIAGSGTDTQYF. CDR3 coding DNA: TGTGCCAGCAGGATAGCGGGATCAGGCACAGATACGCAGTATTTT.

The rearrangement uses TRBV11-2 and TRBJ2-7, with 9 bases aligning to TRBD2. CDR3 length equals 15 residues. Germline CDR1 reads SGHAT; CDR2 reads FQNNGV. Trimming cost V 5 bases and J 4 bases; bases outside gene matches: 9. The CDR3 bases are TGTGCCAGCAGCCCCCGCCGGACTAGCGCTTACGAGCAGTACTTC. It yields the protein CASSPRRTSAYEQYF.

The rearrangement uses TRBV29-1 and TRBJ2-1; 11 nucleotides line up with TRBD2. The CDR3 sequence is 14 residues long. Germline V gives CDR1 SQVTM, CDR2 ANQGSEA. V lost 6 bases, J lost 8 bases, and 9 bases stayed unmatched. CDR3 in DNA: TGCAGCGTGGGCCTAGCGGGAGGTATCTATGAGCAGTTCTTC. Encoded protein: CSVGLAGGIYEQFF.

J is TRBJ1-4 and V is TRBV27; D is ambiguous. The CDR3 totals 14 residues. The germline gives CDR1 MNHEY, CDR2 SMNVEV (reference sequence). The V and J ends lost 5 bases and 6 bases respectively, with 13 bases between them. The CDR3 protein is CASSPWRLDEKLFF. CDR3 DNA: TGTGCCAGCAGTCCCTGGAGGCTCGATGAAAAACTGTTTTTT.

The V gene is TRBV6-1, the J gene TRBJ2-3, with 10 bases aligning to TRBD1. Trimming at V came to 1 base and at J to 2 bases, leaving 0 bases not matched to a gene. Looked up from germline, CDR1 is MNHNS and CDR2 is SASEGT. The CDR3 extends over 15 amino acids. The CDR3 DNA sequence: TGTGCCAGCAGTGAAGGACAGGGGGCCACAGATACGCAGTATTTT. It specifies CASSEGQGATDTQYF.

The chain combines TRBV28 with TRBJ1-3; D is perhaps TRBD1 (5 bases). Germline V gene data show CDR1 as MDHEN and CDR2 as SYDVKM. Trimming took off 11 bases at V and 2 bases at J, with 16 bases between the two ends. CDR3 length equals 14 residues. The CDR3 spells CASSTGGAGNTIYF. The CDR3 DNA is TGTGCCTCATCAACCGGGGGGGCTGGAAACACCATATATTTT.

This chain uses TRBV28 with TRBJ2-7, with D tentatively TRBD2 (5 bases). The length of the CDR3 is 13 residues. V lost 7 bases and J 1 base, leaving 11 bases between the germline ends. Germline CDR1 MDHEN, CDR2 SYDVKM. In nucleotides, the CDR3 is TGTGCCAGCACGACCCGGGATTCCTACGAGCAGTACTTC. Encoded protein: CASTTRDSYEQYF.

The V gene is TRBV6-5, the J gene TRBJ1-5; 9 nucleotides agree with TRBD1. CDR1 is MNHEY and CDR2 is SVGAGI in the germline V gene. This CDR3 is 15 amino acids long. V was pared by 6 bases and J by 5 bases, with 8 bases of the junction left unmatched. CDR3 in amino acids: CASRVTGGSDQPQHF. Here the CDR3 DNA reads TGTGCCAGCAGGGTCACAGGGGGCTCTGATCAGCCCCAGCATTTT.

CDR3 sequence (DNA): TGTGCCAGCAGTTCAGATGACAGACCAAATACAGGGACCCAGTACTTC. Its protein product is CASSSDDRPNTGTQYF. The chain has TRBV28 and TRBJ2-5, with D tentatively TRBD1 (5 bases). This CDR3 contains 16 residues. The germline CDR1 and CDR2 sequences are MDHEN and SYDVKM. Trimming pared 4 bases from V and 7 bases from J, leaving 22 bases between.

The chain is built from TRBV5-4 and TRBJ1-1; 8 bases fit TRBD1. The germline V gene has CDR1 SGHNT and CDR2 YYREEE (reference sequence). CDR3 length: 16 amino acids. Trimming took 0 bases from V and 3 from J; bases not matched to a gene: 7. CDR3 in DNA: TGTGCCAGCAGCTTGGGGACAGGGTTTGGGGACACTGAAGCTTTCTTT. Its protein is CASSLGTGFGDTEAFF.

The chain links TRBV5-4 to TRBJ2-5; 9 bases line up with TRBD1. Germline assignment: CDR1 SGHNT and CDR2 YYREEE (reference sequence). The CDR3 extends over 13 amino acids. The trim removed 5 bases at V and 3 bases at J, leaving 2 bases unmatched. The CDR3, as DNA: TGTGCCAGCAGTCGGACAGGGGAAGAGACCCAGTACTTC. Encoded protein: CASSRTGEETQYF.